The clone carrying this TCR beta chain occurred many times. Antigen: not known. The TCR beta CDR3 regions underwent amplification using RNA transcripts as the source. TCR CDR3 underwent first-round RT-PCR with the HTBI primer set. One entry per CDR3 protein results from TCRdb running MiXCR on the multiplex PCR reads. The table lists about 270,000 distinct CDR3 sequences, roughly 22% of them singletons. The source of the sample is a study of T cells in Graves' hyperthyroidism and ophthalmopathy. Regarding the study as a whole: Most thyroid clonotypes expanded above 0.001 were also detected in blood.

Inclusion characteristics of ophthalmopathy patients comprised a Clinical Activity Score of at least 3, a NOSPECS grade of at least 4, and duration under 3 months. The CDR3 runs 18 residues. Germline lookup yields CDR1 SGHRS and CDR2 YFSETQ. V lost 0 bases to trimming and J lost 1 base, with 16 bases between them. The TCR sequence derives from a man in his thirties or forties with Graves' ophthalmopathy. The specimen was blood. V usage is TRBV5-1 and J usage is TRBJ2-2; maybe TRBD1 (6 bases). DNA for the CDR3: TGCGCCAGCAGCTTGGCAGGGGTCACAGTAAGGAACACCGGGGAGCTGTTTTTT. The encoded protein is CASSLAGVTVRNTGELFF.